This entry lists 29 T cell receptor beta chains sequenced from one sample in a study of early T cells in non-severe SARS-CoV-2 infection. TCRdb redid the calling of the 5' RACE reads with MiXCR, one entry per CDR3 protein. The top ten clones hold about 7% of a sample with about 77,000 distinct CDR3 sequences, around 5% of them seen once. The source was whole blood, collected at baseline. These receptors all come from an adult who was a healthcare worker with PCR-confirmed SARS-CoV-2 infection or an uninfected control (not recorded which).

This clonotype was recorded many times. The chain recombines TRBV7-9 with TRBJ2-5; D perhaps matches TRBD1 (5 bases). The CDR3 contains 15 residues. Germline CDR1 is SEHNR and CDR2 is FQNEAQ (reference sequence). Trimming shortened V by 5 bases and J by 9 bases, and 22 bases separated the two germline ends. The DNA for the CDR3 is TGTGCCAGCAGCCTCCAGATAGGGGCTAGGGATCCCCAGTACTTC. It yields the protein CASSLQIGARDPQYF.

This clonotype was counted ten times or more. V is TRBV4-2 and J is TRBJ1-1, with D possibly TRBD1 on 5 matching bases. Trimming removed 1 base from V and 8 bases from J, with 11 bases in between. This CDR3 region has 13 residues. The germline V gene has CDR1 LGHNA and CDR2 YNFKEQ. This chain's CDR3 is CASSQVGGREAFF. The CDR3 nucleotides are TGTGCCAGCAGCCAAGTCGGGGGAAGAGAAGCTTTCTTT.

V gene TRBV29-1 combines with J gene TRBJ2-7; 9 bases are shared with TRBD1. Germline V CDR1 and CDR2: SQVTM, ANQGSEA. V dropped 6 bases and J dropped 3; count of bases not matched to a gene: 6. The CDR3 consists of 13 residues. The CDR3 DNA sequence: TGCAGCGTCCGCGTGACAGGGGGCTACGAGCAGTACTTC. This sequence encodes CSVRVTGGYEQYF.

In its sample, this clonotype was seen many times. The chain recombines TRBV24-1 with TRBJ1-2; D ambiguous. The CDR3 has 16 residues. With 3 bases removed from V and 10 bases from J, the gap between germline ends came to 23 bases. CDR1 and CDR2 (germline): KGHDR, SFDVKD. CDR3 in amino acids: CATSDPDFTSSPTYTF. The CDR3 nucleotides read TGTGCCACCAGTGATCCCGACTTTACCTCTAGTCCAACCTACACCTTC.

There are a few counts of this clonotype. The V call is TRBV25-1, the J call TRBJ2-1; no reliable D call. Trimming pared 4 bases from V and 4 bases from J, leaving 11 bases between. Germline CDR1 reads MGHDK; CDR2 reads SYGVNS. This CDR3 has 14 amino acids. The CDR3 is CASSAPPNYNEQFF. CDR3 coding DNA: TGTGCCAGCAGTGCTCCTCCAAATTACAATGAGCAGTTCTTC.

This rearrangement joins TRBV5-1 to TRBJ2-1; TRBD1 is a possible D gene (5 bases). V lost 0 bases, J lost 2 bases, and 18 bases lay in between. Germline lookup yields CDR1 SGHRS and CDR2 YFSETQ. CDR3 length: 18 residues. The CDR3 is CASSLESGSLPPYNEQFF. The CDR3 DNA sequence: TGCGCCAGCAGCTTGGAATCAGGGTCCCTCCCCCCCTACAATGAGCAGTTCTTC.

This clonotype was recorded at least ten times. The gene calls are TRBV7-2 and TRBJ1-2; D might be TRBD1 (6 bases). CDR3 size: 16 residues. Trimming cost V 5 bases and J 7 bases, with 23 bases left between them. CDR1 and CDR2 from the germline V gene are SGHTA and FQGNSA. CDR3 amino acids: CASSTATRGAGFGYTF. CDR3 DNA sequence: TGTGCCAGCAGCACGGCTACGAGGGGGGCCGGTTTTGGCTACACCTTC.

This clonotype was observed many times. V and J are TRBV6-1 and TRBJ2-7; no firm D call. CDR1 MNHNS and CDR2 SASEGT come from the germline V gene. The V end lost 2 bases, the J end lost 0 bases, and 14 bases lay between the germline ends. The CDR3 is 16 residues long. As DNA, the CDR3 is TGTGCCAGCAGTGAAAGGTGGGCAGGAGCCTCCTACGAGCAGTACTTC. Protein: CASSERWAGASYEQYF.

The chain carries TRBV29-1 and TRBJ2-1; D gene ambiguous. Germline CDR1 is SQVTM and CDR2 is ANQGSEA. V was cut by 4 bases and J by 8 bases, with 3 bases left in between. The CDR3 has 9 amino acids. DNA for the CDR3: TGCAGCGTTGGCTATGAGCAGTTCTTC. Protein product: CSVGYEQFF.

This clonotype has just a few counts. The chain links TRBV12-3 or TRBV12-4 to TRBJ1-2; 12 bases line up with TRBD1. This CDR3 region has 15 residues. J lost 7 bases, V lost 4 bases, and 7 bases had no gene match. The CDR3, as DNA: TGTGCCAGCAGTTCAGGGACAGGGGGCGTTTCTGGCTACACCTTC. This codes for CASSSGTGGVSGYTF.

The chain couples TRBV27 to TRBJ2-3, with 12 bases aligning to TRBD2. The V segment lost 2 bases and the J segment 2 bases; nucleotides outside the gene matches: 2. Germline-derived CDR1 and CDR2 are MNHEY and SMNVEV (reference sequence). The length of the CDR3 is 16 residues. CDR3 DNA: TGTGCCAGCAGTTTACTAGCGGGAGGGCCCACAGATACGCAGTATTTT. Amino acids: CASSLLAGGPTDTQYF.

This clonotype was detected only a few times. The genes are TRBV10-3 and TRBJ1-4; D ambiguous. The V gene's germline CDR1 is ENHRY and CDR2 SYGVKD. The ends were cut back, 2 bases at V and 4 bases at J, with 8 bases in the middle. The CDR3 loop spans 14 amino acids. CDR3 coding DNA: TGTGCCATCAGTGAGGGGTCCGGTAATGAAAAACTGTTTTTT. It encodes CAISEGSGNEKLFF.

This sequence joins TRBV20-1 and TRBJ1-1; D unresolved. This CDR3 is built from 10 residues. Germline lookup yields CDR1 DFQATT and CDR2 SNEGSKA (reference sequence). The germline V and J ends were trimmed by 6 bases and 7 bases, with 9 bases remaining between them. The CDR3 coding sequence is TGCAGTGCCCCTCTACTTGAAGCTTTCTTT. The encoded protein is CSAPLLEAFF.

On this clonotype: Likely a read error: the CDR3 ends without its conserved phenylalanine or tryptophan. This chain joins TRBV27 and TRBJ2-1, with a tentative D call TRBD2 (5 bases). The germline V gene encodes CDR1 MNHEY and CDR2 SMNVEV (reference sequence). V lost 5 bases and J lost 12, with 23 bases in between. The length of the CDR3 is 15 residues. The CDR3 DNA sequence: TGTGCCAGCAGTCCACTAGTGGGAGCTCATACTGTGCAGTTCGTC. Its protein product is CASSPLVGAHTVQFV.

This chain connects TRBV28 to TRBJ1-5; D is unclear. CDR1 and CDR2 from the germline V gene are MDHEN and SYDVKM. V was trimmed by 1 base and J by 0 bases, leaving 7 bases between them. CDR3 length equals 15 residues. CDR3 residues: CASSLSAVSNQPQHF. The CDR3 DNA reads TGTGCCAGCAGTTTATCGGCCGTTAGCAATCAGCCCCAGCATTTT.

This clonotype was counted ten times or more. CDR3 amino acids: CASSFGSGTGELFF. The CDR3 coding sequence is TGTGCCAGTAGTTTTGGTAGCGGAACCGGGGAGCTGTTTTTT. The gene calls are TRBV19 and TRBJ2-2; the D gene is possibly TRBD2 (6 bases). CDR3 length: 14 residues. Trimming left V 5 bases short and J 5 bases short, with 12 bases between. The germline CDR1 and CDR2 sequences are LNHDA and SQIVND (reference sequence). The full variable domain, with the rest looked up from reference TRBV19 and TRBJ2-2, is DGGITQSPKYLFRKEGQNVTLSCEQNLNHDAMYWYRQDPGQGLRLIYYSQIVNDFQKGDIAEGYSVSREKKESFPLTVTSAQKNPTAFYLCASSFGSGTGELFFGEGSRLTVL.

The chain has TRBV28 and TRBJ2-5, with a weak D call TRBD1 (6 bases). This CDR3 is 16 amino acids long. The germline V gene has CDR1 MDHEN and CDR2 SYDVKM. V lost 5 bases and J 5 bases, leaving 21 bases between the germline ends. CDR3 residues: CASSTTGTLPGETQYF. The CDR3 bases are TGTGCCAGCAGTACCACCGGGACACTTCCCGGGGAGACCCAGTACTTC.

This clonotype appeared a few times. The rearrangement uses TRBV6-1 and TRBJ2-2, with 7 nucleotides matching TRBD2. Germline V gene lookup returns CDR1 MNHNS and CDR2 SASEGT. This CDR3 region has 18 residues. Trimming at V came to 6 bases and at J to 0 bases, leaving 13 bases not matched to a gene. CDR3 sequence (DNA): TGTGCCAGCAGCGCGGTCCTAGCGGCCTACGCGAACACCGGGGAGCTGTTTTTT. This encodes CASSAVLAAYANTGELFF.

This chain links TRBV6-2 or TRBV6-3 with TRBJ2-3; a weak D match, TRBD2 (6 bases). Germline assignment: CDR1 MNHEY and CDR2 SVGEGT. CDR3 length equals 12 residues. The germline V and J ends were trimmed by 5 bases and 8 bases, with 11 bases remaining between them. For the CDR3, the DNA is TGTGCCAGCAGTCGGGACTCTCGTACGCAGTATTTT. Translation gives CASSRDSRTQYF.

This clonotype was picked up many times. The chain couples TRBV29-1 to TRBJ1-4, with D perhaps matching TRBD1 (6 bases). The V gene lost 6 bases and the J gene lost 8 bases, with 13 bases spanning the gap. The CDR3 covers 12 residues. Germline V gives CDR1 SQVTM, CDR2 ANQGSEA. Written as DNA, the CDR3 is TGCAGCGTGGTCACAGGGTCGGAAAAACTGTTTTTT. Translated: CSVVTGSEKLFF. Together with reference TRBV29-1 and TRBJ1-4, the CDR3 gives the full variable domain: SAVISQKPSRDICQRGTSLTIQCQVDSQVTMMFWYRQQPGQSLTLIATANQGSEATYESGFVIDKFPISRPNLTFSTLTVSNMSPEDSSIYLCSVVTGSEKLFFGSGTQLSVL.

The CDR3, as DNA: TGTGCCAGCAGCTTAGGGCATAGGAGGAGCTCCTACAATGAGCAGTTCTTC. This gives the protein CASSLGHRRSSYNEQFF. The genes are TRBV11-2 and TRBJ2-1, with D possibly TRBD2 on 5 matching bases. Trimming removed 1 base at V and 0 bases at J, with 13 bases between. This CDR3 is 17 amino acids long. The germline V gene encodes CDR1 SGHAT and CDR2 FQNNGV.

The chain joins TRBV7-9 to TRBJ1-1, with a tentative D call TRBD1 (6 bases). Trimming cost V 5 bases and J 5 bases, with 12 bases left between them. Germline V gene data show CDR1 as SEHNR and CDR2 as FQNEAQ (reference sequence). There are 13 residues in the CDR3. As DNA, the CDR3 is TGTGCCAGCAGCCTAGAACAGGGAACTGAAGCTTTCTTT. Amino acid sequence: CASSLEQGTEAFF.

As DNA, the CDR3 is TGTGCCAGCTCATATCTTCCGGGCTCTGGAAACACCATATATTTT. Translating it yields CASSYLPGSGNTIYF. The chain couples TRBV18 to TRBJ1-3; D call uncertain. CDR3 size: 15 residues. The V and J ends lost 5 bases and 0 bases respectively, with 11 bases between them. The germline CDR1 and CDR2 sequences are KGHSH and LQKENI.

This clonotype was recorded a few times. The chain employs TRBV5-1 and TRBJ1-1, with D hard to call. CDR1 and CDR2 from the germline V gene are SGHRS and YFSETQ. V dropped 3 bases and J dropped 4 bases, with 10 bases sitting between them. The CDR3 extends over 13 amino acids. The CDR3 coding sequence is TGCGCCAGCAGCTCACTGGGTGGCACTGAAGCTTTCTTT. Encoded protein: CASSSLGGTEAFF.

This clonotype was found many times. The chain uses TRBV5-1 and TRBJ2-1; TRBD2 aligns across 13 bases. The CDR3 runs 15 residues. From germline, CDR1 is SGHRS and CDR2 YFSETQ. Trimming cost V 4 bases and J 12 bases; bases outside gene matches: 10. The DNA for the CDR3 is TGCGCCAGCAGCATCGGGACTAGCGGGGCCATGGGGCAGTTCTTC. It encodes CASSIGTSGAMGQFF.

The sample holds many counts of this clonotype. V and J are TRBV2 and TRBJ1-5; TRBD1 is a possible D gene (6 bases). The CDR3 is 14 residues long. V gave up 6 bases and J gave up 4 bases, with 13 bases separating them. Germline CDR1 reads SNHLY; CDR2 reads FYNNEI. CDR3 sequence (DNA): TGTGCCAGCAGCTGGGGGCCAGGTAATCAGCCCCAGCATTTT. Residues: CASSWGPGNQPQHF. Combining the CDR3 with reference TRBV2 and TRBJ1-5 gives the whole variable domain EPEVTQTPSHQVTQMGQEVILRCVPISNHLYFYWYRQILGQKVEFLVSFYNNEISEKSEIFDDQFSVERPDGSNFTLKIRSTKLEDSAMYFCASSWGPGNQPQHFGDGTRLSIL.

V usage is TRBV6-1 and J usage is TRBJ1-2; D gene unclear. CDR1 MNHNS and CDR2 SASEGT come from the germline V gene. The CDR3 consists of 13 residues. V lost 6 bases, J lost 7 bases, and 15 bases lay in between. DNA of the CDR3: TGTGCCAGCAGGACACTAGGGAACACTGGCTACACCTTC. It translates to CASRTLGNTGYTF.

The sample holds many counts of this clonotype. The gene calls are TRBV7-2 and TRBJ2-3, with 9 bases that match TRBD1. Germline V gene lookup returns CDR1 SGHTA and CDR2 FQGNSA. The CDR3 totals 17 residues. With 5 bases clipped from V and 0 bases from J, the junction kept 9 bases outside the gene matches. Here the CDR3 DNA reads TGTGCCAGCAGCGTAGGGACAGGGAGTGTAAGCACAGATACGCAGTATTTT. It is translated as CASSVGTGSVSTDTQYF.

V is TRBV15 and J is TRBJ1-1; TRBD1 might be the D (6 bases). CDR3 size: 21 residues. Trimming shortened V by 3 bases and J by 2 bases, and 31 bases separated the two germline ends. Germline lookup yields CDR1 LNHNV and CDR2 YYDKDF (reference sequence). The CDR3 sequence: CATSSLLWGASRLAKNTEAFF. DNA of the CDR3: TGTGCCACCAGCAGCCTCCTATGGGGGGCGAGTCGGCTAGCGAAAAACACTGAAGCTTTCTTT.